This is a list of T cell receptor beta chains from one sample in a study of vaccination effects on CD4 cells after COVID-19. Their antigen targets remain unknown. Data came from immunoSEQ multiplex PCR; TCRdb stores just in-frame clones and leaves some out. This repertoire shows 25,000 to 30,000 clones, 75% to 85% found once; its top ten account for 25% to 35%. The sample was CD4+ T cells from PBMCs cultured with SARS-CoV-2 spike peptides, taken before COVID-19 vaccination. The receptors originated from a human donor who received a COVID-19 vaccine. Both conserved end residues are trimmed from each CDR3. The order of the fields is J gene, V gene, CDR3 length, clone size, CDR3 protein. Size values are once, few and many counts, or a class for expanded clones, and some rows have none.

J: TRBJ1-1
V: TRBV19
length: 13
size: .
CDR3: ASSTLLQANTEAF

J: TRBJ2-1
V: TRBV25-1
length: 9
size: .
CDR3: ASSDYNEQF

J: TRBJ1-2
V: TRBV28
length: 9
size: .
CDR3: ATLLGGGYT

J: TRBJ2-1
V: TRBV28
length: 12
size: .
CDR3: ASSPGQGRNEQF

J: TRBJ2-7
V: TRBV6-5
length: 12
size: few
CDR3: ASSYVLDSYEQY

J: TRBJ2-7
V: TRBV5-1
length: 10
size: .
CDR3: ASSLQGYEQY

J: TRBJ2-5
V: TRBV29-1
length: 14
size: .
CDR3: SVEKLGSPLKETQY

J: TRBJ1-3
V: TRBV11-2
length: 13
size: few
CDR3: ASSLVRPSGNTIY

J: TRBJ2-5
V: TRBV5-1
length: 13
size: .
CDR3: ASSLEGQGGETQY

J: TRBJ1-5
V: TRBV6-2/TRBV6-3
length: 14
size: few
CDR3: ASSLRDRGRRQPQH

J: TRBJ1-5
V: TRBV20-1
length: 13
size: few
CDR3: SASQTGRGNQPQH

J: TRBJ1-3
V: TRBV5-5
length: 14
size: .
CDR3: ASSLRTDISGNTIY

J: TRBJ2-5
V: TRBV5-1
length: 12
size: .
CDR3: ASRSSGGRETQY

J: TRBJ2-2
V: TRBV30
length: 14
size: once
CDR3: AWSGKMTVNTGELF

J: TRBJ2-7
V: TRBV7-2
length: 13
size: few
CDR3: ASSLSTGQGYEQY

J: TRBJ2-5
V: TRBV27
length: 13
size: .
CDR3: ASSLSIGGQETQY

J: TRBJ2-7
V: TRBV19
length: 11
size: .
CDR3: ASGGQGYYEQY

J: TRBJ1-2
V: TRBV27
length: 14
size: .
CDR3: ASSSIFNMGYYGYT

J: TRBJ2-1
V: TRBV20-1
length: 14
size: .
CDR3: SASDGGASSYNEQF

J: TRBJ1-1
V: TRBV19
length: 13
size: .
CDR3: ASSRWDPPNTEAF

J: TRBJ1-2
V: TRBV5-4
length: 13
size: .
CDR3: ASSLSGTGIYGYT

J: TRBJ1-5
V: TRBV5-5
length: 13
size: .
CDR3: ASSARGGRHQPQH

J: TRBJ2-7
V: TRBV18
length: 11
size: once
CDR3: ASSPTSSYEQY

J: TRBJ1-5
V: TRBV2
length: 12
size: .
CDR3: ASNQDLVYQPQH

J: TRBJ1-1
V: TRBV19
length: 13
size: .
CDR3: ASSSFGGAGTEAF

J: TRBJ2-2
V: TRBV7-8
length: 12
size: few
CDR3: ASSRDPRTGELF

J: TRBJ2-1
V: TRBV4-1
length: 12
size: once
CDR3: ASERSSGMNEQF

J: TRBJ1-1
V: TRBV6-6
length: 13
size: .
CDR3: ASRSMDGLNTEAF

J: TRBJ2-7
V: TRBV6-6
length: 11
size: .
CDR3: ASADGSSYEQY

J: TRBJ1-4
V: TRBV3-1/TRBV3-2
length: 15
size: .
CDR3: ASSQGPPSGVRKKLF

J: TRBJ2-3
V: TRBV7-3
length: 12
size: .
CDR3: ASSSGTGTDTQY

J: TRBJ1-1
V: TRBV6-2/TRBV6-3
length: 15
size: .
CDR3: ASNPSGVGQGGTEAF

J: TRBJ1-2
V: TRBV7-8
length: 10
size: .
CDR3: ASSPDRAGYT

J: TRBJ1-1
V: TRBV7-2
length: 9
size: .
CDR3: ASSLAGPAF

J: TRBJ1-5
V: TRBV3-1/TRBV3-2
length: 12
size: .
CDR3: ASSQDPGVQPQH

J: TRBJ1-4
V: TRBV5-6
length: 15
size: few
CDR3: ASSLVGQGATNEKLF

J: TRBJ1-1
V: TRBV5-1
length: 13
size: .
CDR3: ASSPSHGAGSAAF

J: TRBJ1-1
V: TRBV23-1
length: 12
size: few
CDR3: ASSQFGKVGEAF

J: TRBJ2-7
V: TRBV7-2
length: 14
size: .
CDR3: ASSERGGASSYEQY

J: TRBJ1-1
V: TRBV5-4
length: 11
size: few
CDR3: ASSWQGVTEAF

J: TRBJ1-2
V: TRBV6-5
length: 12
size: .
CDR3: ASAGQGGSYGYT

J: TRBJ2-1
V: TRBV27
length: 11
size: .
CDR3: ASRQRLALEQF

J: TRBJ1-1
V: TRBV7-8
length: 11
size: .
CDR3: ASSTDGNTEAF

J: TRBJ1-1
V: TRBV9
length: 15
size: .
CDR3: ASSSDGGRTGDAEAF

J: TRBJ2-1
V: TRBV10-2
length: 13
size: once
CDR3: ASRWAGSSYNEQF

J: TRBJ2-3
V: TRBV6-5
length: 10
size: .
CDR3: ASSYWGGTQY

J: TRBJ1-5
V: TRBV15
length: 13
size: .
CDR3: ATSRGGRDNQPQH

J: TRBJ1-3
V: TRBV12-3/TRBV12-4
length: 10
size: few
CDR3: ASSRQGGTIY